The rows below give T cell receptor beta chains drawn from one sample of a study of OX40 agonist ivuxolimab in advanced cancers. Only in-frame clones appear in the TCRdb table, and some are missing; sequencing was by immunoSEQ multiplex PCR. Of approximately 15,000 clones in the sample, 75% to 90% were seen once. This sample comprised CD4+ or CD8+ T cells sorted from blood, obtained in a trial of the OX40 agonist ivuxolimab. The receptor set was obtained from an adult with an advanced solid tumor such as melanoma, head and neck, liver or kidney cancer. Each CDR3 is given without its conserved first and last residue.

v_gene: TRBV12-5
CDR3aa: ASGSAGKQYNEQF

v_gene: TRBV7-2
CDR3aa: ASSVSGSYTGELF

v_gene: TRBV28
CDR3aa: ASSFSGLKD

v_gene: TRBV2
CDR3aa: ASRTTSVNYGYT

v_gene: TRBV19
CDR3aa: ASTTGGVEQPQH

v_gene: TRBV5-6
CDR3aa: ASSLPLGTSDYNEQF

v_gene: TRBV7-2
CDR3aa: ASSLALGQDGYT

v_gene: TRBV21-1
CDR3aa: ASSKPPPSGGVFHEQY

v_gene: TRBV6-6
CDR3aa: ASTGETQY

v_gene: TRBV27
CDR3aa: ASSLYVGGGRTEAF

v_gene: TRBV27
CDR3aa: ASKPGVSETQY

v_gene: TRBV5-1
CDR3aa: ASSLATIQGADTQY

v_gene: TRBV19
CDR3aa: ASSPQTDTEAF

v_gene: TRBV7-2
CDR3aa: ASSLRQGNTGELF

v_gene: TRBV5-4
CDR3aa: ASSLDPTETQY

v_gene: TRBV20-1
CDR3aa: SASWVRGLF

v_gene: TRBV11-2
CDR3aa: ASSLDRDEQY

v_gene: TRBV10-1
CDR3aa: ASSSLGKDTQY

v_gene: TRBV19
CDR3aa: ASRQGAGLMNEQF

v_gene: TRBV6-6
CDR3aa: ASSREGYGYT

v_gene: TRBV25-1
CDR3aa: ASSVSRSSGNTIY

v_gene: TRBV5-4
CDR3aa: ASSLAGYGYT

v_gene: TRBV25-1
CDR3aa: ASRLGGGEQF

v_gene: TRBV6-6
CDR3aa: ASFGRGRSETQY

v_gene: TRBV7-3
CDR3aa: ASSLTKTGSNEQF

v_gene: TRBV9
CDR3aa: ASSQGGGGPQTQY

v_gene: TRBV7-9
CDR3aa: ASSLIQPSGLQETQY

v_gene: TRBV30
CDR3aa: AWSVTGGGNTIY

v_gene: TRBV21-1
CDR3aa: ASSKINGLAGRKRDEQY

v_gene: TRBV11-1
CDR3aa: ASSLEGGVQETQY

v_gene: TRBV28
CDR3aa: ASSLKGLGYT

v_gene: TRBV18
CDR3aa: ASSPGLVETQY

v_gene: TRBV2
CDR3aa: ASSLGQYNEQF

v_gene: TRBV7-9
CDR3aa: ASSGFLSGGNEQF

v_gene: TRBV5-1
CDR3aa: ASSTSGYEQY

v_gene: TRBV25-1
CDR3aa: ASSEGWGQGREDGYT

v_gene: TRBV28
CDR3aa: ASSRPGLRSGNTIY

v_gene: TRBV29-1
CDR3aa: SGDRGLNTEAF

v_gene: TRBV5-1
CDR3aa: ASGVTSGSTGELF

v_gene: TRBV6-5
CDR3aa: ASSYGSGPENYGYT

v_gene: TRBV9
CDR3aa: ASSLSPTGQFEQY

v_gene: TRBV29-1
CDR3aa: SVDGTGENYGYT

v_gene: TRBV2
CDR3aa: ASSGAGGLREQY

v_gene: TRBV10-3
CDR3aa: AIELNRGEGYGYT

v_gene: TRBV30
CDR3aa: AGRLAGVNTGELF

v_gene: TRBV6-5
CDR3aa: ATTPTGSYEQY

v_gene: TRBV29-1
CDR3aa: SVRSGTGASRYT

v_gene: TRBV5-1
CDR3aa: ASSLELAGGDEQY

v_gene: TRBV5-4
CDR3aa: ASSGREANYGYT

v_gene: TRBV19
CDR3aa: ASRLQADYSNQPQH

v_gene: TRBV7-9
CDR3aa: ASSFLSTGGNEQF

v_gene: TRBV4-1
CDR3aa: ASSQDRYSEQY

v_gene: TRBV7-2
CDR3aa: ASSPHGRGEDTQY

v_gene: TRBV4-3
CDR3aa: ASSQVGGREVEQY

v_gene: TRBV27
CDR3aa: ASSFADTYEQY